Here is one T cell receptor beta chain with its context. In the original workflow: Scientists estimated how many nucleated cells there were by amplifying reference gene primers. Data came from immunoSEQ multiplex PCR; TCRdb stores just in-frame clones and leaves some out. That table furnishes V, J and clone size, whereas the DNA furnished D and trimming. The sample consists of about 170,000 clones, 88% of them appearing once. The sample belongs to a study of blood T cell repertoires in COVID-19. On the study more broadly: The United States, Italy and Spain provided the acute and convalescent COVID-19 samples. The cDNA or gDNA used as material had been derived from T cells, B-cell-depleted T cells, or PBMCs.

This clonotype originated in a man in his sixties with acute or convalescent COVID-19. Sequences were obtained from peripheral blood.

The CDR3 protein is CASSLSTNNEQFF. The CDR3 region has the DNA TGTGCCAGCAGCTTAAGTACAAACAATGAGCAGTTCTTC. V usage is TRBV7-2 and J usage is TRBJ2-1, with D uncertain. Germline CDR1 is SGHTA and CDR2 is FQGNSA. V shed 2 bases and J shed 5 bases, with 7 bases lying between them. The CDR3 length is 13 residues.